This TCR beta chain was identified during a study of human T cells and chemical hapten exposure. Study-wide background: Small pooled library volume differences mainly caused per-sample TCR yield variation.

For the library, individual cDNA molecules each received unique molecular identifiers. Each CDR3 protein gets one entry after TCRdb re-called the RACE reads with MiXCR. Among 95,000 to 150,000 distinct CDR3 sequences, 12% to 15% were seen once, and the ten largest hold approximately 0.92%. Described time point: patch test 1, 2 weeks after DPC sensitization. Treatment defined: therapeutic diphenylcyclopropenone sensitization with weekly scalp DPC. The sequence was collected from a man aged 18 to 30 with alopecia areata. Some clones in this sample may be carry-over from other donors' samples. Source: whole blood, taken in connection with sensitization to the hapten diphenylcyclopropenone (DPC).

Here the CDR3 DNA reads TGTGCCAGCAGCCCAGGGGCCGGACCCTACGAGCAGTACGTC. Amino acids: CASSPGAGPYEQYV. This chain links TRBV7-2 with TRBJ2-7, with a possible D match to TRBD1 (6 bases). Between the trimmed V and J ends, which lost 5 bases and 2 bases, there was a span of 13 bases. Germline V CDR1 and CDR2: SGHTA, FQGNSA. The CDR3 spans 14 residues.